This entry describes one T cell receptor (beta chain). Methods used by the authors: Nucleated cell counts were estimated from reference gene primer amplification. Generated by immunoSEQ multiplex PCR, the TCRdb table keeps only in-frame clones and is missing some. V and J calls plus clone size are reproduced from that table; the DNA served to infer D and trimming. The sample records roughly 42,000 clones, roughly nine tenths being singletons. These data belong to a study of blood T cell repertoires in COVID-19. Overall study: PBMCs, B-cell-depleted T cells, or T cells were the source of the cDNA or gDNA that made up the material.

The length of the CDR3 is 16 residues. Germline CDR1 reads LGHNA; CDR2 reads YNFKEQ. Trimming took off 3 bases at V and 4 bases at J, with 16 bases between the two ends. V and J are TRBV4-2 and TRBJ1-3; no reliable D call. Sequenced input: peripheral blood. This receptor was taken from a man younger than 40 with active or convalescent COVID-19. The CDR3, as DNA: TGTGCCAGCAGCCAGGCCCTCAATTCCCCGGGAAACACCATATATTTT. It yields the protein CASSQALNSPGNTIYF.